This entry is about one TCR beta chain. The antigen is undetermined. The junction had 12 bases not matched to a gene; V was cut back by 0 bases and J by 11 bases. Germline values: CDR1 DFQATT, CDR2 SNEGSKA (reference sequence). The CDR3 spans 14 residues. The entry originates in a study of post-analysis software for immune sequencing data. Study-level background: The patients showed relapsing-remitting, secondary progressive and progressive-relapsing multiple sclerosis courses. Study-wide findings and caveats: Strong co-clustering by F measure linked samples that shared a preparation batch. Diversity measured as normalized Chao1 was significantly lower in multiple sclerosis patients than in controls. TRBV5-6, TRBV5-1 and TRBV20-1 were among about 5 TRBV segments more frequent in patients than controls.

Carried by the TCR beta cDNA libraries were unique molecular identifiers. TCRdb re-analysed the PCR reads in MiXCR, keeping a single row per CDR3 protein. Here the sample spans under 900,000 distinct CDR3 sequences, roughly half being singletons. The clonotype was recovered from a girl between 5 and 17 years old with multiple sclerosis. Source material: blood. The chain links TRBV20-1 to TRBJ2-5, with 7 nucleotides matching TRBD2. The CDR3 nucleotides read TGCAGTGCTAGAGAGGTTATAGGCGGGAGTCGGCAGTACTTC. This codes for CSAREVIGGSRQYF.